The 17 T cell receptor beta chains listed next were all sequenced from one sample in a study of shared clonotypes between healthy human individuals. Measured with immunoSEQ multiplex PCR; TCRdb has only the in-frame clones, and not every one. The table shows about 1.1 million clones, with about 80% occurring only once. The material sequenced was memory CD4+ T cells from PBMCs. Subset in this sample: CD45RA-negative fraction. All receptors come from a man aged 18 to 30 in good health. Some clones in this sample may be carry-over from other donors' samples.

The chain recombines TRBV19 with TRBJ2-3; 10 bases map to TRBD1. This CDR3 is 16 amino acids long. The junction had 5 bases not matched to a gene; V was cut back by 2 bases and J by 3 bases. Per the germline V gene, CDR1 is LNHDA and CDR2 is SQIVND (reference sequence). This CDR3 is CASSITTGGLTDTQYF. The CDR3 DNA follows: TGTGCCAGTAGTATAACGACAGGGGGCCTGACAGATACGCAGTATTTT.

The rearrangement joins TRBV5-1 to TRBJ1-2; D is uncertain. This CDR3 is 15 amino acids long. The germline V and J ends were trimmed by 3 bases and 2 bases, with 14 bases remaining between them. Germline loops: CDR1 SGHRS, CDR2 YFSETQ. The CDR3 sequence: CASSYGSPHNYGYTF. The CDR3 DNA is TGCGCCAGCAGCTATGGATCACCACACAACTATGGCTACACCTTC.

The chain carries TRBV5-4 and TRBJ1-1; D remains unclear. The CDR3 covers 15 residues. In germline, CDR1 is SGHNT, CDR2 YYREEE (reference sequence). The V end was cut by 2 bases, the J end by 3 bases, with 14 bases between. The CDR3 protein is CASSFKGSGDTEAFF. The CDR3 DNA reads TGTGCCAGCAGCTTTAAGGGCAGTGGGGACACTGAAGCTTTCTTT.

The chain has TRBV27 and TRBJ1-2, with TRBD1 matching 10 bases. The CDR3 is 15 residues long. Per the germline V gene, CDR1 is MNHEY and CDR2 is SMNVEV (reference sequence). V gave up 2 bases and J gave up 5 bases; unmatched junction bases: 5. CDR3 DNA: TGTGCCAGCAGTTTAAAGACAGGGGGCGCATATGGCTACACCTTC. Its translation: CASSLKTGGAYGYTF.

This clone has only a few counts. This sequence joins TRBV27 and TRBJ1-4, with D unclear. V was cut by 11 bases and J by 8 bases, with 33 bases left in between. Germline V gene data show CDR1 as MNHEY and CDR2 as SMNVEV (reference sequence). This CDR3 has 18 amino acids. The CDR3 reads CAQINPCYDKRLGEKLFF. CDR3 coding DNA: TGTGCCCAAATAAACCCTTGTTACGATAAACGGCTCGGGGAAAAACTGTTTTTT.

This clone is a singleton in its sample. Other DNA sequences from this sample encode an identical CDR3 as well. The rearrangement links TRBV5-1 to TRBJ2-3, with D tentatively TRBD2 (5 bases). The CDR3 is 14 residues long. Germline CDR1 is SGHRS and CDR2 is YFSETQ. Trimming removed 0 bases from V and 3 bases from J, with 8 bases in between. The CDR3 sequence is CASSLGTVTDTQYF. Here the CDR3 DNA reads TGCGCCAGCAGCTTGGGGACTGTGACAGATACGCAGTATTTT.

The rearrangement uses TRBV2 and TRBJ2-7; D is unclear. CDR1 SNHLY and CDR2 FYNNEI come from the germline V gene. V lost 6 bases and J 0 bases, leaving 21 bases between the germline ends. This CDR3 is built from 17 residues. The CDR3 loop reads CASSINRPISSSYEQYF. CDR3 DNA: TGTGCCAGCAGCATCAACAGACCCATCTCCAGCTCCTACGAGCAGTACTTC.

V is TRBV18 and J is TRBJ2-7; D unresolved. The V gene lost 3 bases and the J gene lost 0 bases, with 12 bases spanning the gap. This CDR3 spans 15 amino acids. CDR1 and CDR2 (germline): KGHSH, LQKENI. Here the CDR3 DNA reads TGTGCCAGCTCACCTGTTTCGGGTCACTCCTACGAGCAGTACTTC. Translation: CASSPVSGHSYEQYF.

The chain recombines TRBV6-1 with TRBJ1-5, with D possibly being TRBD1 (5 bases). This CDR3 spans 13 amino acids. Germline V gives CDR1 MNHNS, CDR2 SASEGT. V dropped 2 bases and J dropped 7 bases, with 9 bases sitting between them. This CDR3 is CASSEQGGQPQHF. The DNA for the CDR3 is TGTGCCAGCAGTGAACAGGGTGGACAGCCCCAGCATTTT.

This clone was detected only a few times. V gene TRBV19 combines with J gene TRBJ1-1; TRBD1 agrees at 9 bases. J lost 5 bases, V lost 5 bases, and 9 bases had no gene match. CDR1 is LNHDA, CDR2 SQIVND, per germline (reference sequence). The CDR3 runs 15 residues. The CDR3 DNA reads TGTGCCAGTAGTTCGGAGTCGACAGGGGGTACTGAAGCTTTCTTT. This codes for CASSSESTGGTEAFF.

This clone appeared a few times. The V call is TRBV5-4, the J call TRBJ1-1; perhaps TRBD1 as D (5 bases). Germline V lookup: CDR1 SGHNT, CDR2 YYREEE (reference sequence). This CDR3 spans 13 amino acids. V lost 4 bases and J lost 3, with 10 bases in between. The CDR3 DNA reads TGTGCCAGCAGCCTATCGACAGACACTGAAGCTTTCTTT. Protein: CASSLSTDTEAFF.

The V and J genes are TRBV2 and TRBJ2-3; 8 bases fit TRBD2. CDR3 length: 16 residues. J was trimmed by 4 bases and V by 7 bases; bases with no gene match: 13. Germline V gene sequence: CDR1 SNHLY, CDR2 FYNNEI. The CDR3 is CASTLLAAGGADTQYF. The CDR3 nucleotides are TGTGCCAGCACTTTATTAGCGGCCGGGGGGGCAGATACGCAGTATTTT.

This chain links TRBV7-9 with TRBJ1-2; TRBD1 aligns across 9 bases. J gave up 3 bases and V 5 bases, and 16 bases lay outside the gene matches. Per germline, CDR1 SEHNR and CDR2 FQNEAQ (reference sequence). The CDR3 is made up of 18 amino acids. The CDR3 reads CASSPRPPGTGKDYGYTF. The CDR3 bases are TGTGCCAGCAGCCCACGCCCCCCCGGGACAGGGAAAGACTATGGCTACACCTTC.

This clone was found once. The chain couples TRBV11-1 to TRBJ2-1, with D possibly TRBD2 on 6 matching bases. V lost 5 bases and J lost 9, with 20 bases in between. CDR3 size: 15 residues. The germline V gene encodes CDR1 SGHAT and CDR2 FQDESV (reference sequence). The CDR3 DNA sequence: TGTGCCAGCAGCCGGGGCGCCGGCGGGACCGTTGAGCAGTTCTTC. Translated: CASSRGAGGTVEQFF.

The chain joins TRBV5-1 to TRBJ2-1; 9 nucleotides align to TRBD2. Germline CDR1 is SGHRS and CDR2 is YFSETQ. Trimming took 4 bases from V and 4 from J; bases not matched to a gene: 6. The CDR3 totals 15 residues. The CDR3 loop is CASSLAGLEYNEQFF. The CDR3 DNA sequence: TGCGCCAGCAGCCTAGCGGGGCTGGAGTACAATGAGCAGTTCTTC.

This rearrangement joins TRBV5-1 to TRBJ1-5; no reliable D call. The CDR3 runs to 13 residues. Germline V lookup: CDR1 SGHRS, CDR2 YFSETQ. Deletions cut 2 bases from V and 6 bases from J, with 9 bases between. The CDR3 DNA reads TGCGCCAGCAGCTTCGCGTCCGGTCAGCCCCAGCATTTT. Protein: CASSFASGQPQHF.

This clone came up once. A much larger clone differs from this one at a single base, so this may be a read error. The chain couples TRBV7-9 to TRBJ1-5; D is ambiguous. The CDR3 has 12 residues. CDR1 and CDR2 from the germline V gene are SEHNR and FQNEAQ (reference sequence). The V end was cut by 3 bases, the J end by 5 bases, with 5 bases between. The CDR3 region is CASSFRDQPQHF. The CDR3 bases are TGTGCCAGCAGCTTTAGGGATCAGCCCCAGCATTTT.